Described below is a single TCR beta chain sequence and its context. The antigen is not known. The sample is drawn from a study of CD8 T cells in ankylosing spondylitis. Study-wide findings and caveats: In ankylosing spondylitis patients, matched synovial fluid reportedly showed significant enrichment of disease-linked clones. Disease-linked clones bore a CD8+ phenotype, appearing relatively rarely in peripheral blood. Characteristic of ankylosing spondylitis blood, it appeared, was a TCR beta motif comprising eight highly homologous variants.

Libraries for TCR beta were made by quantitative 5'-RACE with molecular barcodes. TCRdb re-derived calls from the 5' RACE reads in MiXCR, one entry per CDR3 protein. Counted here are just over 350,000 distinct CDR3 sequences, around 20% occurring once; the ten biggest clones make up roughly 14%. The CDR3 totals 15 residues. Germline V gene sequence: CDR1 DFQATT, CDR2 SNEGSKA (reference sequence). J was trimmed by 5 bases and V by 6 bases; bases with no gene match: 12. J is TRBJ2-7 and V is TRBV20-1; 11 positions agree with TRBD1. The sequence was collected from a male donor with ankylosing spondylitis or in good health (not recorded which). Sequences were obtained from blood, either unsorted or a sorted T cell fraction (not recorded which). The CDR3 region is CSAAPRTGGLDEQYF. The DNA for the CDR3 is TGCAGTGCAGCCCCCCGGACAGGGGGCCTCGACGAGCAGTACTTC.